This T cell receptor (beta chain) was retrieved from a study of cytotoxic CD8 clonotypes in ibrutinib-treated CLL. Clones were sequenced by immunoSEQ multiplex PCR, and TCRdb holds only the in-frame ones, with some missing. Of almost 45,000 clones in the sample, roughly three quarters were seen once. This CDR3 has 16 amino acids. Germline V gene sequence: CDR1 SGHTA, CDR2 FQGNSA. J was trimmed by 4 bases and V by 4 bases; bases with no gene match: 9. The source material was PBMCs, sampled after 12 months of ibrutinib treatment. This chain links TRBV7-2 with TRBJ1-2; 10 bases line up with TRBD1. The TCR originated in a human donor with chronic lymphocytic leukemia. CDR3 amino acids: CASSSLVGTGVYGYTF. In DNA form, the CDR3 reads TGTGCCAGCAGCTCCCTGGTCGGGACAGGGGTCTATGGCTACACCTTC.